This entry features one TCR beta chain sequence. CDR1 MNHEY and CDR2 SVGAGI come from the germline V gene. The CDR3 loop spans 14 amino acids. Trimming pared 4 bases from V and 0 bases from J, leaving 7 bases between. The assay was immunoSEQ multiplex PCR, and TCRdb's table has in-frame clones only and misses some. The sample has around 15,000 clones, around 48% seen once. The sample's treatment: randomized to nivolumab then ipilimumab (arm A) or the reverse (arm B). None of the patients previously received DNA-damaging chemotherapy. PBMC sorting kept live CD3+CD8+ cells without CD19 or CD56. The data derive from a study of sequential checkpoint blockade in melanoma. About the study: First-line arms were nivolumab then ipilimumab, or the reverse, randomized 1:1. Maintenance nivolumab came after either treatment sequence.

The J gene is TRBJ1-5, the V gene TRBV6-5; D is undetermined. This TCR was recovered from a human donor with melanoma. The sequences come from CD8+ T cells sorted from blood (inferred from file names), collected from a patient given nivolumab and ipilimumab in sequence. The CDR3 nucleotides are TGTGCCAGCAGTTTCCCGTTTAGCAATCAGCCCCAGCATTTT. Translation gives CASSFPFSNQPQHF.